This TCR beta chain was sequenced for a study of T-cell memory formation after mild COVID-19. Looking at the study overall: TCR clusters were largely donor specific. Findings and limits, study-wide: Clones which contracted sat mainly in CM and EM if CD4+, and in EMRA if CD8+. There were some responding clones in pre-infection memory, which suggested that cross-reactive memory had joined.

Regarding this clonotype: What it recognizes is unknown.

5'RACE primed from the constant segment yielded TCR alpha and TCR beta cDNA libraries bearing sample barcodes and UMIs. TCRdb reanalysed the 5' RACE reads using MiXCR and keeps one entry per CDR3 protein. The sample records about 470,000 distinct CDR3 sequences, around a quarter being singletons. This sequence was found in an adult woman who had mild COVID-19 (a few samples of this study predate the infection). Cell type and time point are not known. Sequenced sample: PBMCs or a T cell subset sorted from them (not recorded which).

The CDR3 sequence: CASSLPGGGELFF. Written as DNA, the CDR3 is TGTGCCAGCAGCCTCCCGGGTGGGGGGGAGCTGTTTTTT. The rearrangement links TRBV11-3 to TRBJ2-2; no clear D. V was pared by 5 bases and J by 8 bases, with 12 bases between. The CDR3 contains 13 residues. Germline CDR1 is SGHNT and CDR2 is YENEEA.